Described below is a single TCR beta chain sequence and its context. The protocol was immunoSEQ multiplex PCR, while the TCRdb copy is restricted to in-frame clones and leaves out a portion. Of under 75,000 clones listed, approximately 86% are singletons. This sample was included in a study of OX40 agonist ivuxolimab in advanced cancers. Study background: Patients received ivuxolimab, an agonistic anti-OX40 (CD134) antibody. Ivuxolimab doses were 0.01, 0.1, 0.3, 1.5, 3 or 10 mg/kg every 2 weeks. From roughly 23 to 90 years was the age range, with a mean of about 54 years, and over 80% were male.

V gave up 0 bases and J gave up 8 bases, with 17 bases separating them. Germline V lookup: CDR1 SGHKS, CDR2 YYEKEE (reference sequence). This CDR3 is built from 15 residues. The chain combines TRBV5-5 with TRBJ1-2, with unresolved D. Sequences were derived from CD4+ or CD8+ T cells sorted from blood, sampled in a trial of the OX40 agonist ivuxolimab. The TCR comes from an adult with an advanced solid tumor such as melanoma, head and neck, liver or kidney cancer. The CDR3 coding sequence is TGTGCCAGCAGCTTGGAACAGACCGGATACGGAGGCTACACCTTC. Its protein is CASSLEQTGYGGYTF.